This TCR beta chain was documented in a study of blood T cell repertoires in COVID-19. Original processing notes: The authors estimated nucleated cell counts from reference gene primer amplification. Produced via immunoSEQ multiplex PCR; TCRdb's table is partial and in-frame only. V and J calls and clone size are those listed in that table; D and trimming were worked out from the DNA. The sample holds around 340,000 clones; about 88% are singletons and the top ten take approximately 0.97%. Germline CDR1 and CDR2: LGHDT and YNNKEL (reference sequence). The CDR3 spans 17 residues. Trimming removed 4 bases from V and 3 bases from J, with 16 bases in between.

The source material was PBMCs or T cells enriched from blood (not recorded which). The chain carries TRBV3-1 (or the pseudogene TRBV3-2) and TRBJ1-6, with D possibly TRBD1 on 5 matching bases. The sequence was obtained from a woman between 25 and 40 years old who had been exposed to COVID-19. Written as DNA, the CDR3 is TGTGCCAGCAGCCCACACGGGAGGGGACGCTATAATTCACCCCTCCACTTT. This translates into CASSPHGRGRYNSPLHF.